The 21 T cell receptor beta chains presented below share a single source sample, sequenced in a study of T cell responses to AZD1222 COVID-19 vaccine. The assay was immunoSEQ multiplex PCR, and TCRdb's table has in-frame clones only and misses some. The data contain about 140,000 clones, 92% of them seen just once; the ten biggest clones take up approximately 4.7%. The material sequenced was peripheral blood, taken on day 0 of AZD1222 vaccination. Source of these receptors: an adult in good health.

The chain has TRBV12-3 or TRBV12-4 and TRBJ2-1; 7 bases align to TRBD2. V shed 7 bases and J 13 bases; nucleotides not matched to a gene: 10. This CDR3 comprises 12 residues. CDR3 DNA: TGTGCCAGCACCCTCTCTGGCGGGAGACAGTTCTTC. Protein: CASTLSGGRQFF.

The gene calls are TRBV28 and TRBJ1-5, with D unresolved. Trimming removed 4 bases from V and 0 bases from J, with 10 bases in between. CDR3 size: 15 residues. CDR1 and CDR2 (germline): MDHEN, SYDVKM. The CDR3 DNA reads TGTGCCAGCAGTTCCGGGTCACTTAGCAATCAGCCCCAGCATTTT. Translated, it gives CASSSGSLSNQPQHF. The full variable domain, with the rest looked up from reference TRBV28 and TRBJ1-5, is DVKVTQSSRYLVKRTGEKVFLECVQDMDHENMFWYRQDPGLGLRLIYFSYDVKMKEKGDIPEGYSVSREKKERFSLILESASTNQTSMYLCASSSGSLSNQPQHFGDGTRLSIL.

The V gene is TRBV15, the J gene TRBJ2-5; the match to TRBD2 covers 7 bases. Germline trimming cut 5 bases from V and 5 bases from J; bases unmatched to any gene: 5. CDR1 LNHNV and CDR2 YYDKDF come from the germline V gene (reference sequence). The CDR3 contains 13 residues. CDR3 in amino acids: CATSGGGRETQYF. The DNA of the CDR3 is TGTGCCACCAGCGGCGGGGGAAGGGAGACCCAGTACTTC.

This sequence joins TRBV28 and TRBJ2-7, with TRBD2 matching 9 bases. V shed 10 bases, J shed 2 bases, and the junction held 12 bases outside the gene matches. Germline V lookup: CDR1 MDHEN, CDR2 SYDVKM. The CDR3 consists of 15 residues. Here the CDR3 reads CATAVGGGRAYEQYF. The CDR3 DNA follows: TGTGCCACTGCCGTCGGTGGCGGGAGGGCCTACGAGCAGTACTTC.

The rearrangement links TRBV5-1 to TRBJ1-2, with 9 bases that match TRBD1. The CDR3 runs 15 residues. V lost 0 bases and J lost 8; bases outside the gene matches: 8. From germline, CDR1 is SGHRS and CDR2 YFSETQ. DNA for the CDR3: TGCGCCAGCAGCTTGGCCCCCGGGACAGGGTGGGGCTACACCTTC. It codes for CASSLAPGTGWGYTF. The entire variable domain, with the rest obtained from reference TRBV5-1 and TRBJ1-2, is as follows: KAGVTQTPRYLIKTRGQQVTLSCSPISGHRSVSWYQQTPGQGLQFLFEYFSETQRNKGNFPGRFSGRQFSNSRSEMNVSTLELGDSALYLCASSLAPGTGWGYTFGSGTRLTVV.

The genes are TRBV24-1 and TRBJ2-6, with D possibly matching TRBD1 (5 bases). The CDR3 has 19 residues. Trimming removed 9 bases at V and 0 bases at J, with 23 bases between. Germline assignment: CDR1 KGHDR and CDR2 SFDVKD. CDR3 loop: CATSGPLQGSFSGANVLTF. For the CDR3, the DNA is TGTGCCACCTCCGGCCCACTCCAGGGCTCCTTCTCTGGGGCCAACGTCCTGACTTTC.

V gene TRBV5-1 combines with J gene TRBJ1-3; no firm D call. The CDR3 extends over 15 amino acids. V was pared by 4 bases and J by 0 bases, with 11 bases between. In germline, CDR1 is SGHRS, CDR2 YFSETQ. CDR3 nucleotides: TGCGCCAGCAGCACGGACGGGAGCTCTGGAAACACCATATATTTT. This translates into CASSTDGSSGNTIYF.

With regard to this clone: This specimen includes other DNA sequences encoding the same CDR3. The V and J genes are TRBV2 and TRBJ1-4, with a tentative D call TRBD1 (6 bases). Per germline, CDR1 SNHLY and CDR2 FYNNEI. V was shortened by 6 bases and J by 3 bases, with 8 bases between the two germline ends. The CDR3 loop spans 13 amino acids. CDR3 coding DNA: TGTGCCAGCAGGAGGACAGCTAATGAAAAACTGTTTTTT. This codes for CASRRTANEKLFF.

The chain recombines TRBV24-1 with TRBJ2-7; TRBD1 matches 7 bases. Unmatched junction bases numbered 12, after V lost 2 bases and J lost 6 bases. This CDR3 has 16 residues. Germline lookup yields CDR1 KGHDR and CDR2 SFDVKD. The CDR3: CATSDSGKGAGSEQYF. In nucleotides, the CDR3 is TGTGCCACCAGTGATTCGGGTAAGGGGGCTGGATCCGAGCAGTACTTC.

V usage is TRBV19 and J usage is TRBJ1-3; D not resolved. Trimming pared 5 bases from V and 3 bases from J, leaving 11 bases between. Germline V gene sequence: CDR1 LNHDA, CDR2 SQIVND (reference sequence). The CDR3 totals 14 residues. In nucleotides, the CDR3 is TGTGCCAGTAGTGGGGATCTCGTTGGAAACACCATATATTTT. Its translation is CASSGDLVGNTIYF.

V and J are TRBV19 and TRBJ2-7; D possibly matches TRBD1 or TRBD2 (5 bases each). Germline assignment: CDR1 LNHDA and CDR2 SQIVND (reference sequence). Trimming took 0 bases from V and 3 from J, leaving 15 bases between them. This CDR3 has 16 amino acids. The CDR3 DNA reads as TGTGCCAGTAGTATAGATCCCGAGGGGACCGTCTACGAGCAGTACTTC. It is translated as CASSIDPEGTVYEQYF.

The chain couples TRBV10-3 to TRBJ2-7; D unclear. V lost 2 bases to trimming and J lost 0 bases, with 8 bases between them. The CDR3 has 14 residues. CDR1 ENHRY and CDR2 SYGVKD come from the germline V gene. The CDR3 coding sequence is TGTGCCATCAGTGAGGACGGATCCTCCTACGAGCAGTACTTC. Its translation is CAISEDGSSYEQYF.

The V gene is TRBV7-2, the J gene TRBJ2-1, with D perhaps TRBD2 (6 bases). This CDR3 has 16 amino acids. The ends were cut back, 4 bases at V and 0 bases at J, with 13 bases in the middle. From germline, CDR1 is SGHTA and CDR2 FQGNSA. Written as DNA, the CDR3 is TGTGCCAGCAGCTCCCGCGGGATGAGCTCCTACAATGAGCAGTTCTTC. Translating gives CASSSRGMSSYNEQFF.

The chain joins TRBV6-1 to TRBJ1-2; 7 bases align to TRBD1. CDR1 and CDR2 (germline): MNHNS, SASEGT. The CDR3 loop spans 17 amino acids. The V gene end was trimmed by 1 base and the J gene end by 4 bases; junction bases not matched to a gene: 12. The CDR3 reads CASSEGGITGEPYGYTF. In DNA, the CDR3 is TGTGCCAGCAGTGAAGGAGGGATTACAGGGGAGCCCTATGGCTACACCTTC.

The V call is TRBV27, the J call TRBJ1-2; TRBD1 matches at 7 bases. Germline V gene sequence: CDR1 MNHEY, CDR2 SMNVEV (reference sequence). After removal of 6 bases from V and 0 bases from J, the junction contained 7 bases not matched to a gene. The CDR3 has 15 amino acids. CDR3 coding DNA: TGTGCCAGCAGAGACAGGGCCCTTTCTAACTATGGCTACACCTTC. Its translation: CASRDRALSNYGYTF.

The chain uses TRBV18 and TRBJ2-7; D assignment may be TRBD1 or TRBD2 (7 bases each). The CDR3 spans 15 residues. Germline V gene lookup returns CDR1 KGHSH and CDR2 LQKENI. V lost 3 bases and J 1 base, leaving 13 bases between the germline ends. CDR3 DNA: TGTGCCAGCTCACCCAACAGGGGAGGGTCCTACGAGCAGTACTTC. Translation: CASSPNRGGSYEQYF. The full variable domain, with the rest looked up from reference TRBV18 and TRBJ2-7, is NAGVMQNPRHLVRRRGQEARLRCSPMKGHSHVYWYRQLPEEGLKFMVYLQKENIIDESGMPKERFSAEFPKEGPSILRIQQVVRGDSAAYFCASSPNRGGSYEQYFGPGTRLTVT.

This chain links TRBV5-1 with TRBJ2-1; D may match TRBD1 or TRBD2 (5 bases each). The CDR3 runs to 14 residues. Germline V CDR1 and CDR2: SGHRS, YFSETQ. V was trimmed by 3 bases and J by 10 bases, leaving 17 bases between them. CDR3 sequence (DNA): TGCGCCAGCAGCTCCGGGACGGACCTCGACGAGCAGTTCTTC. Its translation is CASSSGTDLDEQFF.

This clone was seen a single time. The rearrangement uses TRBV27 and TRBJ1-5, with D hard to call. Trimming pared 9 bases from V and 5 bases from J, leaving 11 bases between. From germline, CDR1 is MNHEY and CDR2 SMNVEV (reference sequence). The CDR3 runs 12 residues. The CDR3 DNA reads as TGTGCCAGTAAGAAGGGCGATCAGCCCCAGCATTTT. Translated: CASKKGDQPQHF.

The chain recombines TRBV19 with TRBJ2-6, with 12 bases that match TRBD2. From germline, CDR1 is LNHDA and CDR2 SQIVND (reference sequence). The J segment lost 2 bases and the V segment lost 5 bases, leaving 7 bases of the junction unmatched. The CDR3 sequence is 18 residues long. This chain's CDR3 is CASSLTLAGGTGANVLTF. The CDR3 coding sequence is TGTGCCAGTAGTCTAACACTAGCGGGAGGAACTGGGGCCAACGTCCTGACTTTC.

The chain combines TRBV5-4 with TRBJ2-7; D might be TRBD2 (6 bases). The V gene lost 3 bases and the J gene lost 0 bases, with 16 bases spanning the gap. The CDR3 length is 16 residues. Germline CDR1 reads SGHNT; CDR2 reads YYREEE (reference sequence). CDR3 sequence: CASSSEGLPTSYEQYF. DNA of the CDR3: TGTGCCAGCAGCTCCGAGGGACTTCCGACCTCCTACGAGCAGTACTTC.

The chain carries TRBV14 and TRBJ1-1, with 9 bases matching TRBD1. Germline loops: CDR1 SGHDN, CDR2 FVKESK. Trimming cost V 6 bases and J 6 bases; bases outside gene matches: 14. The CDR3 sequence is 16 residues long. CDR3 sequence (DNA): TGTGCCAGCAGAGCGCAGACAGGGGGTAGGGTCGCTGAAGCTTTCTTT. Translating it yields CASRAQTGGRVAEAFF.